This entry concerns a single T cell receptor (beta chain). Its antigen remains unknown. The record originates from a study of T cells in tumors after PD-1 blockade. Study as a whole: Peripheral blood samples averaged 36,536 unique clonotypes and 95,000 to 120,000 templates. Overall study results and limits: Blood contained about 40% of the tumor's TCR clonotypes.

TCRdb keeps only in-frame clones here, not all; method: immunoSEQ multiplex PCR. The sample carries about 63,000 clones, around 74% recorded once. Germline-derived CDR1 and CDR2 are SEHNR and FQNEAQ (reference sequence). The CDR3 runs 16 residues. Trimming removed 2 bases from V and 7 bases from J, with 20 bases in between. The receptor was isolated from a human donor with basal cell carcinoma. The specimen comprised PBMCs, sampled after anti-PD-1 treatment. The chain employs TRBV7-9 and TRBJ1-2, with D possibly matching TRBD1 (6 bases). CDR3 amino acids: CASSLSGTPRLGGYTF. In DNA, the CDR3 is TGTGCCAGCAGCTTATCCGGGACACCCAGACTAGGTGGCTACACCTTC.